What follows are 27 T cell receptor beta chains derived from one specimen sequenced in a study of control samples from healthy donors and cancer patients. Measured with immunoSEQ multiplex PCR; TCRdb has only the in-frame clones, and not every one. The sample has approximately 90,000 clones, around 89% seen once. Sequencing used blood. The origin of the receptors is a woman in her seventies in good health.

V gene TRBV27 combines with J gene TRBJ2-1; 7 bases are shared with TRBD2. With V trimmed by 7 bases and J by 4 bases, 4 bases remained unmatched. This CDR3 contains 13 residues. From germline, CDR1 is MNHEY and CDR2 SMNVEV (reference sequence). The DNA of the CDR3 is TGTGCCAGCACCGGGGGGACTTACAATGAGCAGTTCTTC. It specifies CASTGGTYNEQFF.

The CDR3 sequence: CASSYIRQSYGYTF. In nucleotides, the CDR3 is TGTGCCAGCAGTTACATACGACAGTCCTATGGCTACACCTTC. The V call is TRBV6-5, the J call TRBJ1-2; D may be TRBD1 (5 bases). The germline CDR1 and CDR2 sequences are MNHEY and SVGAGI. V was shortened by 2 bases and J by 4 bases, with 11 bases between the two germline ends. The CDR3 is 14 amino acids.

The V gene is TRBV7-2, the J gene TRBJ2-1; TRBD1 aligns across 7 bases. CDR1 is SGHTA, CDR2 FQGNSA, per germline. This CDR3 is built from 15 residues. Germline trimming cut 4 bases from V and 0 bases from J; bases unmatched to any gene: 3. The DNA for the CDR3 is TGTGCCAGCAGCTCGACAGGGAGCTCCTACAATGAGCAGTTCTTC. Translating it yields CASSSTGSSYNEQFF.

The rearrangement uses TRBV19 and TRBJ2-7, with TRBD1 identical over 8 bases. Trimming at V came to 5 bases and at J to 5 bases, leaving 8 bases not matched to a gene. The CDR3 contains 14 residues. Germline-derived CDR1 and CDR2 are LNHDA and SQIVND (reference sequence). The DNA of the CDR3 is TGTGCCAGTAGTGGCCTGGAACAGGGGGACGAGCAGTACTTC. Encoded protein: CASSGLEQGDEQYF.

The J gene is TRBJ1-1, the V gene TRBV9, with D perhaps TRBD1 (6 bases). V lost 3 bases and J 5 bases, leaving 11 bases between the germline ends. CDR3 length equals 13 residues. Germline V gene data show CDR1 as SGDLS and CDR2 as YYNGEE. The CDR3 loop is CASSGQRGTEAFF. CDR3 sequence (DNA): TGTGCCAGCAGCGGGCAGAGGGGGACTGAAGCTTTCTTT.

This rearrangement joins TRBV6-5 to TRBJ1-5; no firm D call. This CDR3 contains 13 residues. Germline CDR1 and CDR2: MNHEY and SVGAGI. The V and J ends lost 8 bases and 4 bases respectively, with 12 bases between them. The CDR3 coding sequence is TGTGCCAGCTCTGTGGCGGTGAATCAGCCCCAGCATTTT. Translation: CASSVAVNQPQHF.

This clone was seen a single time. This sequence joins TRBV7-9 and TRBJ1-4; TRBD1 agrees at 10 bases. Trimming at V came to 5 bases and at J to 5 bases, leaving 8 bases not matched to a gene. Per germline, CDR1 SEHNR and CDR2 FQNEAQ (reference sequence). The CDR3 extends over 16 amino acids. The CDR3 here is CASSKTGGKRNEKLFF. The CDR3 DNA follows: TGTGCCAGCAGCAAGACAGGGGGCAAGCGGAATGAAAAACTGTTTTTT.

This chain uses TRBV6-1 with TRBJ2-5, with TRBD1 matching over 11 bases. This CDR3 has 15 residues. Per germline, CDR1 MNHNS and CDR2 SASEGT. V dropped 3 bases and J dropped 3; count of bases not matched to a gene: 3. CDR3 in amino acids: CASSDRDRGEETQYF. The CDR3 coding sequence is TGTGCCAGCAGTGACCGGGACAGGGGGGAAGAGACCCAGTACTTC.

The CDR3 is CASSLLEGSRAGGGRQFF. The DNA of the CDR3 is TGTGCCAGCAGTCTCCTAGAGGGTAGTCGAGCGGGAGGCGGGCGGCAGTTCTTC. The chain joins TRBV27 to TRBJ2-1; 9 bases align to TRBD2. The CDR3 has 18 residues. Germline assignment: CDR1 MNHEY and CDR2 SMNVEV (reference sequence). Germline trimming cut 5 bases from V and 12 bases from J; bases unmatched to any gene: 23.

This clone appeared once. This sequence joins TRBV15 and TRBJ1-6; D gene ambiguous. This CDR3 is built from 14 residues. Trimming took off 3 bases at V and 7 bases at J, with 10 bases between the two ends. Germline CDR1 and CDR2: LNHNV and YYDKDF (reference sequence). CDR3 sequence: CATSSPPGNSPLHF. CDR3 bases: TGTGCCACCAGCAGCCCCCCCGGCAATTCACCCCTCCACTTT.

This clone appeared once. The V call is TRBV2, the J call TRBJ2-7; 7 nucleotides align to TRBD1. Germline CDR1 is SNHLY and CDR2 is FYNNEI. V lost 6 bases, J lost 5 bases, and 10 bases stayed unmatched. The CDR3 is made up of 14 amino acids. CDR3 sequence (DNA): TGTGCCAGCAGGGAACGGGACAGAATAGACGAGCAGTACTTC. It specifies CASRERDRIDEQYF.

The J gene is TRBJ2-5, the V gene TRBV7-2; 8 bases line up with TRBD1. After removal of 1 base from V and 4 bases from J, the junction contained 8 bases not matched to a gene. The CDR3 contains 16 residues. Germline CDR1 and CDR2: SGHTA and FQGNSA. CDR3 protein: CASSLGPGGEGETQYF. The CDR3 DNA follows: TGTGCCAGCAGCTTAGGGCCAGGGGGCGAGGGAGAGACCCAGTACTTC.

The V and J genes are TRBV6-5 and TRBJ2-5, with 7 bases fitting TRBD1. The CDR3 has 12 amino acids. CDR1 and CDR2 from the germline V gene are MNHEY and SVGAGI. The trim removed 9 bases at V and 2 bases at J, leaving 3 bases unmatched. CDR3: CASRTGQETQYF. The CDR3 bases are TGTGCCAGTCGGACAGGTCAAGAGACCCAGTACTTC.

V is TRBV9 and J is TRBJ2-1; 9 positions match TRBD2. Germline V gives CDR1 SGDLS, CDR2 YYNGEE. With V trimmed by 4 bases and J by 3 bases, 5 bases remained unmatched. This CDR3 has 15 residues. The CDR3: CASSPSGESYNEQFF. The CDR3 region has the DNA TGTGCCAGCAGCCCTAGCGGGGAGAGCTACAATGAGCAGTTCTTC. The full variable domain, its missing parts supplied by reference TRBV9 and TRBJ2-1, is DSGVTQTPKHLITATGQRVTLRCSPRSGDLSVYWYQQSLDQGLQFLIQYYNGEERAKGNILERFSAQQFPDLHSELNLSSLELGDSALYFCASSPSGESYNEQFFGPGTRLTVL.

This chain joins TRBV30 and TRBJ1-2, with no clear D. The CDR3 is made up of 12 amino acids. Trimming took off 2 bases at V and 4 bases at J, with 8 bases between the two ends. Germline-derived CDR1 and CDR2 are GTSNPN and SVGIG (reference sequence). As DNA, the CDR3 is TGTGCCTGGAGTTTTGTTGGCTATGGCTACACCTTC. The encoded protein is CAWSFVGYGYTF. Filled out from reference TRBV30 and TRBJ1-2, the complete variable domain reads SQTIHQWPATLVQPVGSPLSLECTVEGTSNPNLYWYRQAAGRGLQLLFYSVGIGQISSEVPQNLSASRPQDRQFILSSKKLLLSDSGFYLCAWSFVGYGYTFGSGTRLTVV.

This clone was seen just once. The CDR3 DNA reads TGTGCCAGCAGTAGCCCAGGGGGCCACTCTGGAAACACCATATATTTT. Protein sequence: CASSSPGGHSGNTIYF. This sequence joins TRBV25-1 and TRBJ1-3; 8 nucleotides line up with TRBD1. V was pared by 5 bases and J by 0 bases, with 6 bases of the junction left unmatched. Germline lookup yields CDR1 MGHDK and CDR2 SYGVNS. The CDR3 is made up of 16 amino acids. The full variable domain, rest sourced from reference TRBV25-1 and TRBJ1-3, is EADIYQTPRYLVIGTGKKITLECSQTMGHDKMYWYQQDPGMELHLIHYSYGVNSTEKGDLSSESTVSRIRTEHFPLTLESARPSHTSQYLCASSSPGGHSGNTIYFGEGSWLTVV.

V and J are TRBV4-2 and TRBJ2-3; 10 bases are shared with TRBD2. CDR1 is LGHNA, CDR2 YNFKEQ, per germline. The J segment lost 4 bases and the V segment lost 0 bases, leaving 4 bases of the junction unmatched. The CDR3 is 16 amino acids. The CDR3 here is CASSQDGLAGADTQYF. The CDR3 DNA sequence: TGTGCCAGCAGCCAAGATGGGCTAGCGGGAGCAGATACGCAGTATTTT.

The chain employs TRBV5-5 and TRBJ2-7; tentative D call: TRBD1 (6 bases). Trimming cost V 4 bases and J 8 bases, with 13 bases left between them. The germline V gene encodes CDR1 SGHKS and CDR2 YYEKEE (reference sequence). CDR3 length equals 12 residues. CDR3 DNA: TGTGCCAGCAGCCCGGACAGACTCAAGCAGTACTTC. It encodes CASSPDRLKQYF.

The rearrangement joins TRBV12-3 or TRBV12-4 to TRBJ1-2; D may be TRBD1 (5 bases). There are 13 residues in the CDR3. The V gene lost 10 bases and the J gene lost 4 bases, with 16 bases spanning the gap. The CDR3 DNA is TGTGCCACTCTTGGGGGATGGGCCTATGGCTACACCTTC. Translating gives CATLGGWAYGYTF.

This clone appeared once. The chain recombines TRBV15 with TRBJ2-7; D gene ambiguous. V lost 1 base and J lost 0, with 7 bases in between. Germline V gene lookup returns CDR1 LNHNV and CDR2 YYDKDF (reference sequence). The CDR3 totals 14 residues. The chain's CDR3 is CATSRAPVSYEQYF. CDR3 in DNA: TGTGCCACCAGCAGAGCCCCGGTCTCCTACGAGCAGTACTTC. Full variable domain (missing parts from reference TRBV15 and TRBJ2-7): DAMVIQNPRYQVTQFGKPVTLSCSQTLNHNVMYWYQQKSSQAPKLLFHYYDKDFNNEADTPDNFQSRRPNTSFCFLDIRSPGLGDTAMYLCATSRAPVSYEQYFGPGTRLTVT.

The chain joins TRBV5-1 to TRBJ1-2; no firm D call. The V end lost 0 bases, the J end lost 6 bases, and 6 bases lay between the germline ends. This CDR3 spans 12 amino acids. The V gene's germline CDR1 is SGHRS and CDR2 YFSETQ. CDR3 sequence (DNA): TGCGCCAGCAGCTTGGGAGGGAATGGCTACACCTTC. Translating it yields CASSLGGNGYTF.

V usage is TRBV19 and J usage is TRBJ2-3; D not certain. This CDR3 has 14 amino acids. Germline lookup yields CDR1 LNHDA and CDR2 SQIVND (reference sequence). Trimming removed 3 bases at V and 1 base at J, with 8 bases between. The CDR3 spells CASSIDPGTDTQYF. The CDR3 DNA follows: TGTGCCAGTAGTATCGACCCAGGCACAGATACGCAGTATTTT.

The CDR3 spells CASSPTLTSYEQYF. CDR3 nucleotide sequence: TGTGCCAGCAGTCCTACCTTGACTAGCTACGAGCAGTACTTC. J is TRBJ2-7 and V is TRBV11-2; a possible D gene is TRBD2 (6 bases). The V gene lost 6 bases and the J gene lost 3 bases, with 15 bases spanning the gap. Germline-derived CDR1 and CDR2 are SGHAT and FQNNGV. This CDR3 is built from 14 residues.

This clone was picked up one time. The CDR3 here is CASSLELAGSPYNEQFF. The CDR3 DNA sequence: TGCGCCAGCAGCTTGGAACTAGCGGGGTCCCCTTACAATGAGCAGTTCTTC. The chain combines TRBV5-1 with TRBJ2-1; 10 bases map to TRBD2. CDR1 is SGHRS, CDR2 YFSETQ, per germline. The CDR3 is made up of 17 amino acids. Germline trimming cut 0 bases from V and 4 bases from J; bases unmatched to any gene: 7.

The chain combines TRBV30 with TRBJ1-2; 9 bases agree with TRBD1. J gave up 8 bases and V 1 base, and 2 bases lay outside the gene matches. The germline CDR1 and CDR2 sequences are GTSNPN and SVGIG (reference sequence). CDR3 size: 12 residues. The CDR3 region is CAWSGDRDGYTF. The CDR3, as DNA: TGTGCCTGGAGTGGGGACAGGGACGGCTACACCTTC.

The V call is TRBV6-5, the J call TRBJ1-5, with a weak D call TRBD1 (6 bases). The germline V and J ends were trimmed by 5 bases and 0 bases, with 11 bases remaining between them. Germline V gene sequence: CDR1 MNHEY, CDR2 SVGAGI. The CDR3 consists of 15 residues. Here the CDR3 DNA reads TGTGCCAGCAGTCCGGACAGAAATAGCAATCAGCCCCAGCATTTT. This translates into CASSPDRNSNQPQHF.

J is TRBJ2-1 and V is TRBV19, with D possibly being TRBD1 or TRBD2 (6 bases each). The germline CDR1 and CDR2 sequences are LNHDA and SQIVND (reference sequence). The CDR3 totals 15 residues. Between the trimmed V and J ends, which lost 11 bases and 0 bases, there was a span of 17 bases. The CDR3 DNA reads TGTGCCTCTGAGGGGGGTTTCGGCTCCTACAATGAGCAGTTCTTC. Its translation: CASEGGFGSYNEQFF.